This note documents a single T cell receptor beta chain sequence. This clone was seen at least ten times. There is no known antigen for this receptor. Base qualities are not provided; no much larger clone lies one nucleotide away. The sample is drawn from a study of cytomegalovirus exposure and HLA in healthy donors (dated by TCRdb to about 2017). Regarding the complete study: According to an earlier analysis of a few hundred of the donors, roughly 180 million T cells yielded 120 million or so unique TCR beta sequences and 250 to 350 Gb of sequence data. The study aimed to test whether signatures of past pathogen exposure could be identified by cataloging public T cell receptors. HLA typing covered class I and class II loci at four-digit resolution. A later analysis re-examined previously published TCR beta repertoires from several hundred donors and added high-resolution HLA genotyping to investigate patterns of TCR occurrence. Alongside the repertoire data, information on donor age, sex, ethnicity and CMV serostatus was compiled. The study used immunosequencing to profile the T cell repertoires of approximately 630 subjects and linked those repertoires to cytomegalovirus serostatus. To predict cytomegalovirus infection status, the study combined high-throughput TCR immunosequencing, statistical association of individual TCRs with disease status, and machine learning. In addition to the first cohort of around 670 subjects, a separate validation cohort of 130 or so different subjects was used. In an earlier analysis of over 550 of the donors, high-throughput TCR beta sequencing was used to judge whether each TCR beta V gene segment behaved as functional or pseudogenic. Among about 370 genotyped donors of the cohort, an average of around 240,000 unique TCR beta nucleotide sequences was sequenced per donor, of which 15% to 20% were non-productive. In a later genetic analysis, genome-wide SNP genotypes for 398 of the 666 donors were used, and that subset was treated as a discovery cohort. All discovery cohort repertoires had been generated on a single sequencing platform. The number of donors typed differed by locus, with 629-630 for A, B, C, DRB1 and DQB1, 522 for DQA1, 600 to 610 for DPA1, and about 450 for DPB1. Roughly 5 DR-DQ haplotypes were handled as single units for association and clustering, since linkage in the cohort was strong. Of the 350 to 450 genotyped donors, 65% to 90% were placed in the genetic ancestry cluster associated with self-reported Caucasian donors. Rather than using new phenotypic data, the later analysis identified candidate immune exposures from TCR beta sequences and from how often those sequences occurred across donors. An early release covering roughly 640 HLA-typed donors comprised about 300 gigabases of sequencing data and roughly 85 million unique TCR sequences. The study at large found these results: In vitro tests confirmed that a few of the cytomegalovirus-associated TCR beta chains recognize cytomegalovirus antigens. Assigning TCR associations to individual alleles was difficult when HLA alleles, especially DR and DQ, strongly co-occurred. Compared with the roughly 670-donor mean, donors in an Asian-associated ancestry cluster had fewer N-insertions in productive TCRs, according to a later genetic analysis. Several of the top co-occurrence clusters appeared to be linked to parvovirus B19, influenza, CMV and Epstein-Barr virus, according to a later analysis. Because HLA typing was missing for some donors at each locus, association tests included only the typed subset. The earlier analysis of around 600 of the donors excluded 15 to 20 rarely observed V segments, including chromosome 9 orphons, because counts were too low. It was suggested by the authors that the approach could potentially be generalized to other disease states and immunological phenotypes. The 87-base-pair reads could not distinguish some IMGT-functional V segments, including TRBV6-2 and TRBV6-3, so those segments were excluded. Linkage disequilibrium might explain the correlated functional status among segregating V segments, but an unknown experimental factor could not be ruled out. Roughly uniform sequencing depth across donors was assumed in presence/absence analyses, although this assumption may not hold. Across donors, most TCR sequences were observed very rarely, whereas some public TCRs were present in many individuals. At a false discovery rate of 0.05, a later analysis linked approximately 18,000 TCR beta sequences to specific HLA alleles. In the study, some 160 TCR beta chains were listed as associated with cytomegalovirus. An earlier analysis of approximately 570 of the donors showed that most TCR beta V segments appeared in productive rearrangements either about 87% or about 30% of the time, which broadly matched IMGT annotations. The cohort was sequenced for TCR beta chains only, and without alpha or paired-chain data the features that could be detected were limited. According to a later analysis, TCR association rates differed among HLA loci, with DRB1 alleles showing the most associated TCRs and HLA-C alleles showing the fewest. Immune exposure information for the cohort was limited to CMV serostatus. The sequencing pipeline was judged likely to have produced a cluster of highly shared sequence variants as a technical artifact. In both the original and validation cohorts, the classifier was reported to diagnose cytomegalovirus status with high specificity and sensitivity. A further reported finding was that TCR beta sequences accurately predicted the HLA-A and HLA-B alleles for most subjects in the first cohort. Most CMV-associated TCR beta chains appeared to be HLA-restricted in a later analysis, and the HLA associations seemed to be driven largely by CMV exposure. In a later genetic analysis, a missense DCLRE1C variant was associated with V-gene and J-gene trimming of TCR beta chains, and the association was replicated in an independent cohort. In a later analysis, HLA-associated TCR beta chains were found to be more clonally expanded and to have lower generation probabilities than equally common non-associated chains.

The cohort comprised hundreds of healthy bone marrow donors. Cohort members were all nominally healthy when sampled, although unrecorded immune exposures were likely present. The donor tested CMV seronegative, placing the donor among the 352 seronegative members of the cohort. Every donor gave a peripheral blood sample, and the peripheral blood mononuclear cells from that sample were used for TCR beta sequencing. The Qiagen DNeasy Blood Extraction Kit was used to extract genomic DNA from the blood cell samples. To prepare the library, the immunoSEQ multiplex PCR assay was applied. For the multiplex PCR, a mixture combining 60 forward primers for TCR Vbeta segments and 13 reverse primers for TCR Jbeta segments was used. A multiplex PCR assay on genomic DNA amplified the CDR3 region of rearranged TCR beta genes. On the Illumina HiSeq System, the amplified TCR beta libraries were sequenced as 87-base-pair reads. The authors processed their data as follows. A later analysis counted some 74 million unique TCR beta chains across the 666 repertoires, and roughly 10 million of these chains were shared by at least two donors. Raw reads were error-corrected and collapsed into unique sequences with a nearest-neighbor algorithm that merged closely related sequences to remove PCR and sequencing errors. To assign V, D and J gene segments, CDR3 sequences were aligned to IMGT reference sequences. For a sequence to be retained, at least a six-nucleotide match to both a V gene segment and a J gene segment was required. A rearrangement was called productive if the CDR3 had no stop codons and remained in frame with V and J, and every other rearrangement was called non-productive. Following IMGT convention, CDR3 was defined as the stretch from the second conserved V-encoded cysteine to the conserved J-encoded phenylalanine. Sequences without an unambiguous match to a single V gene segment were excluded from the earlier analysis of approximately 560 of the donors. In an earlier analysis of approximately 590 of the donors, a V segment was called functional when productive rearrangements were above 56.7%, and segregating when the standard deviation between donors exceeded 5%. A statistical classification framework was built to diagnose cytomegalovirus status from the catalog of TCR beta chain sequences. In a later analysis, TCR nucleotide sequences were compared against IMGT/GENE-DB human TR gene sequences so that V and J genes could be assigned. Using the TCRdist pipeline, a later analysis assigned CDR3 sequences along with most-parsimonious VDJ recombination scenarios. In a later analysis, each TCR beta chain was defined by its CDR3 amino acid sequence together with its V-gene family, and reads without a unique V-gene family were excluded. In a later analysis, approximately 590 highly shared, low-generation-probability nucleotide sequences were removed to address suspected cross-contamination and a sequencing artifact. In a later analysis, a clonal expansion index was calculated for each public chain from normalized within-repertoire ranks of inferred template counts. In a later analysis, generation probabilities were computed with a VDJ recombination model fitted to out-of-frame rearrangements, and the resulting probabilities were checked against IGoR. In a later analysis, TCR-TCR, TCR-HLA and TCR-CMV co-occurrence was scored with hypergeometric tests, and a repertoire-size bias correction was applied to TCR pairs. To estimate false discovery rates, a later analysis permuted the HLA or CMV assignments 20 times. A later analysis grouped co-occurring TCRs with DBSCAN, adding TCRdist sequence similarity when clustering within HLA-allele-positive subsets. Repertoires with fewer than 30,000 or more than 120,000 public chains, plus five repertoires with anomalous nucleotide sharing, were excluded from co-occurrence clustering. Sourced from immuneACCESS, this table was stored by TCRdb with only in-frame sequences that have V and J called. A share of the clones is absent; for the studies checked, an unresolved V gene accounts for under half, and the remainder has no known explanation. The V and J calls and clone size are taken from that table; D and trimming were inferred from the DNA. The sample table lists about 130,000 clones, 70% to 80% of them with a count of one. Approximately 2.1% of the sample comes from the top ten.

V is pared back by 3 bases and J by 5 bases, with 14 bases lying between the germline termini. Per the germline V gene (reference sequence), SEHNR is the CDR1 and FQNEAQ is the CDR2. The CDR3 starts with the cysteine, ends with the phenylalanine, and has 14 residues. Only the CDR3 DNA is retained, 42 bases long and in frame from the first base. The sample was PBMCs. The chain employs TRBV7-9 and TRBJ2-7; TRBD2 is perhaps the D gene, given 6 matching bases. The clonotype was recovered from a man younger than 40 in good health and CMV-seronegative. The nucleotides read TGTGCCAGCAGCTTGGGGGGTTGGGGTCACGAGCAGTACTTC. Translated, it reads CASSLGGWGHEQYF.